The rows below give T cell receptor beta chains drawn from one sample of a study of blood T cells in healthy people across ages. TCRdb processed the 5' RACE reads anew with MiXCR; each CDR3 protein has one entry. In the table there are roughly 1.4 million distinct CDR3 sequences, almost 60% of which are singletons. Sample: blood. Every receptor here comes from a man between 18 and 35 years old in good health. Each CDR3 is given with its conserved first and last residue. The D gene is left open where the match is weak. Where a row states a size, it is once, few, many or the class of an expanded clone; other rows omit it.

v_call	j_call	d_call	clone_size	cdr3_nt	cdr3_aa
TRBV13	TRBJ2-7	TRBD1	-	TGTGCCAGCAGCTTGCGGACAGGGGGCAACGAGCAGTACTTC	CASSLRTGGNEQYF
TRBV29-1	TRBJ2-1	-	-	TGCAGCGTTGAAGATCGACGATACCGGGCCAATGAGCAGTTCTTC	CSVEDRRYRANEQFF
TRBV6-5	TRBJ2-4	-	-	TGTGCCAGCAGCTCTCTGTGGGAGCAGTACTTC	CASSSLWEQYF
TRBV21-1	TRBJ2-7	-	-	TGTGCCAGCACCCCCGCTCAAAGACAGGGGAGAGACTACGAGCAGTACTTC	CASTPAQRQGRDYEQYF
TRBV27	TRBJ1-2	TRBD1	-	TGTGCCAGCAGTTCGGGACAGGGTGTATATGGCTACACCTTC	CASSSGQGVYGYTF
TRBV7-9	TRBJ2-7	-	-	TGTGCCAGCAGCTTAGCGTCTTTCGGGCAGTACTTC	CASSLASFGQYF
TRBV3-1	TRBJ2-5	-	-	TGTGCCAGCAGCCAAGATCCGATAGGGATGGAGACCCAGTACTTC	CASSQDPIGMETQYF
TRBV6-5	TRBJ2-7	TRBD2	-	TGTGCCAGCAGTCGCAAGGACTGGGGGGGAAACGAGCAGTACTTC	CASSRKDWGGNEQYF
TRBV19	TRBJ2-1	TRBD2	-	TGTGCCAGTAGTACGGGGACTAGCGGGGGGATGAATGGGCAGTTCTTC	CASSTGTSGGMNGQFF
TRBV24-1	TRBJ2-7	-	-	TGTGCCACCAGTGAAGGCGGGGGCCTCTACGAGCAGTACTTC	CATSEGGGLYEQYF
TRBV10-1	TRBJ2-1	TRBD2	few	TGCGCCAGCAGTGCCGTCCTAGCGGGAAGGACCTACAATGAGCAGTTCTTC	CASSAVLAGRTYNEQFF
TRBV7-2	TRBJ2-7	-	once	TGTGCCAGCAACCAACTAGGCTCCTACGAGCAGTACTTC	CASNQLGSYEQYF
TRBV28	TRBJ2-7	-	-	TGTGCCAGCAGTCTCCCTACCGGGAGTGGGAAAAACGAGCAGTACTTC	CASSLPTGSGKNEQYF
TRBV5-1	TRBJ2-3	TRBD2	-	TGCGCCAGCAGTAAAGATAGCGGGGGGGGCACAGATACGCAGTATTTT	CASSKDSGGGTDTQYF
TRBV7-2	TRBJ2-7	TRBD2	few	TGTGCCAGCAGCTTAACCAGCGGGGGGGTCCGGAGCTCCTACGAGCAGTACTTC	CASSLTSGGVRSSYEQYF
TRBV6-2/TRBV6-3	TRBJ1-2	-	-	TGTGCCAGCAGCCGGGACGCATCCTATGGCTACACCTTC	CASSRDASYGYTF
TRBV7-9	TRBJ1-1	-	-	TGTGCCAGCAGCTTGCAGGGTCCGGACGCTTTCTTT	CASSLQGPDAFF
TRBV20-1	TRBJ2-5	-	few	TGCAGTGCTAGAGACGGCGGACAGCCCTACCAAGAGACCCAGTACTTC	CSARDGGQPYQETQYF